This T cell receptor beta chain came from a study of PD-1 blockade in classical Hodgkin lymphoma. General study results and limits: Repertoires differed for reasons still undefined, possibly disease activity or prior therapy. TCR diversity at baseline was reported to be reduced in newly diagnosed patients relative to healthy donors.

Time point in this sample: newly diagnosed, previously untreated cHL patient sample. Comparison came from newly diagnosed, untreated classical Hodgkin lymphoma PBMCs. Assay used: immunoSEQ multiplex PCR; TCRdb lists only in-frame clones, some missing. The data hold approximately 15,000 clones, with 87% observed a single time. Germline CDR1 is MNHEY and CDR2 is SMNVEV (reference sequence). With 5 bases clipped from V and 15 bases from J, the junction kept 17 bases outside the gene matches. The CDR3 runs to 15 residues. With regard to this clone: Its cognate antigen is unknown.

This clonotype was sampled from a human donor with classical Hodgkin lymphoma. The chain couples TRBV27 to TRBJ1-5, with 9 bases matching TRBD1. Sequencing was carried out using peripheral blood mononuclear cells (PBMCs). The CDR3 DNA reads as TGTGCCAGCAGTGGCAGGCACAGGGGGCGGGCCGTAGGGCATTTT. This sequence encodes CASSGRHRGRAVGHF.